The clone carrying this TCR beta chain was seen ten or more times. The CDR3 sequence is 17 residues long. The J segment lost 1 base and the V segment lost 4 bases, leaving 11 bases of the junction unmatched. Germline CDR1 SGHAT, CDR2 FQNNGV. TCRdb ran MiXCR on the 5' RACE reads and lists one entry per CDR3 protein. Seen here are tens of thousands of distinct CDR3 sequences, 5.4% observed once, and the top ten hold 20% to 25%. This record belongs to a study of early T cells in non-severe SARS-CoV-2 infection. The sequence derives from an adult who was a healthcare worker with PCR-confirmed SARS-CoV-2 infection or an uninfected control (not recorded which). Sequences were obtained from whole blood. The chain couples TRBV11-2 to TRBJ2-7, with TRBD1 identical over 9 bases. This CDR3 reads CASSYLFSGTGSYEQYF. The CDR3 DNA is TGTGCCAGCAGCTACCTTTTCTCCGGGACAGGGTCCTACGAGCAGTACTTC.